The rows below give T cell receptor beta chains drawn from one sample of a study of read filtering for tumor transcriptome and immune sequencing. TCRdb analysed the reads with MiXCR anew, one entry per CDR3 protein. The repertoire consists of approximately 38,000 distinct CDR3 sequences, with around 15% occurring once and the leading ten covering 25% to 30%. Material for sequencing was a population of CD138-negative cells sorted from bone marrow. The source is a donor at least 40 years old with multiple myeloma. Both conserved end residues are part of each CDR3. The D gene is left open where the match is weak. The listing skips clone size in some rows; elsewhere it reads once, few, many or a size class.

J gene,D gene,V gene,clone size,CDR3 protein,CDR3 DNA
TRBJ2-1,TRBD2,TRBV7-2,many,CASSLSGTSGYYEQFF,TGTGCCAGCAGCTTAAGTGGGACTAGCGGGTACTATGAGCAGTTCTTC
TRBJ2-1,TRBD2,TRBV20-1,many,CSARDPGSGVSYNEQFF,TGCAGTGCTAGAGATCCGGGTAGCGGGGTATCCTACAATGAGCAGTTCTTC
TRBJ1-1,NA,TRBV7-9,many,CASSPRLGGTEAFF,TGTGCCAGCAGCCCCAGATTAGGTGGGACTGAAGCTTTCTTT
TRBJ2-7,NA,TRBV28,many,CASLDPFSYEQYF,TGTGCCAGCCTGGACCCGTTCTCCTACGAGCAGTACTTC
TRBJ1-1,NA,TRBV28,many,CASSQRITEAFF,TGTGCCAGCAGCCAACGGATCACTGAAGCTTTCTTT
TRBJ2-7,TRBD1,TRBV20-1,many,CSALPGQGYEQYF,TGCAGTGCCCTTCCGGGACAGGGGTACGAGCAGTACTTC
TRBJ2-5,NA,TRBV29-1,NA,CSALEETQYF,TGCAGCGCCCTCGAAGAGACCCAGTACTTC
TRBJ1-5,NA,TRBV29-1,many,CSVRVGGQPQHF,TGCAGCGTGAGGGTTGGAGGTCAGCCCCAGCATTTT
TRBJ2-5,NA,TRBV5-5,NA,CASSQARVETQYF,TGCGCCAGCAGCCAAGCACGGGTGGAGACCCAGTACTTC
TRBJ1-1,NA,TRBV5-1,many,CASSRGGSNTEAFF,TGCGCCAGCTCGCGAGGGGGTTCGAACACTGAAGCTTTCTTT
TRBJ1-1,NA,TRBV20-1,many,CSARDGGQMNTEAFF,TGCAGTGCTAGAGATGGGGGGCAGATGAACACTGAAGCTTTCTTT
TRBJ1-5,NA,TRBV12-3/TRBV12-4,many,CASSLRQGPNQPQHF,TGTGCCAGCAGTTTAAGGCAGGGGCCTAATCAGCCCCAGCATTTT
TRBJ1-1,TRBD1,TRBV2,many,CASRARTGLNTEAFF,TGTGCCAGCAGAGCAAGGACAGGGCTGAACACTGAAGCTTTCTTT
TRBJ1-3,NA,TRBV27,many,CASSLIYPISGNTIYF,TGTGCCAGCAGTTTAATCTACCCCATCTCTGGAAACACCATATATTTT
TRBJ1-1,NA,TRBV7-2,large,CASSLFENTEAFF,TGTGCCAGCAGCTTATTTGAGAACACTGAAGCTTTCTTT
TRBJ2-1,TRBD2,TRBV7-2,many,CASSLGYSGRRGNEQFF,TGTGCCAGCAGCTTAGGATATAGCGGGAGGAGAGGGAATGAGCAGTTCTTC
TRBJ2-7,TRBD2,TRBV3-1,NA,CASGPSGRADEQHF,TGTGCCAGCGGACCGAGCGGGAGGGCCGACGAGCAGCACTTC
TRBJ1-2,NA,TRBV6-6,few,CASKEGGANYGYTF,TGTGCCAGCAAGGAGGGGGGGGCTAACTATGGCTACACCTTC
TRBJ1-5,NA,TRBV12-3/TRBV12-4,many,CASSPGVPHNQPQHF,TGTGCCAGCAGTCCAGGGGTTCCCCACAATCAGCCCCAGCATTTT
TRBJ2-1,NA,TRBV6-2/TRBV6-3,many,CATRDGHQMGNEQFF,TGTGCCACCCGAGATGGGCACCAAATGGGGAATGAGCAGTTCTTC
TRBJ2-7,NA,TRBV29-1,many,CSAEDSSSYEQYF,TGCAGCGCCGAGGACAGCAGCTCCTACGAGCAGTACTTC
TRBJ2-3,NA,TRBV28,many,CASSPRRAARSDTQYF,TGTGCCAGCAGTCCTCGGAGGGCTGCTCGTTCGGATACGCAGTATTTT
TRBJ2-3,TRBD2,TRBV4-1,many,CASSQRAGGTDTQYF,TGCGCCAGCAGCCAAAGAGCGGGAGGAACGGATACGCAGTATTTT
TRBJ2-2,NA,TRBV20-1,NA,CSAGGDANTGELFF,TGCAGTGCAGGCGGGGACGCGAACACCGGGGAGCTGTTTTTT
TRBJ2-1,TRBD2,TRBV7-2,NA,CASSMGLAVYNEQFF,TGTGCCAGCAGCATGGGACTAGCGGTCTACAATGAGCAGTTCTTC
TRBJ1-1,NA,TRBV2,medium-sized,CASSGSRAVNTEAFF,TGTGCCAGCAGTGGCAGCCGGGCGGTGAACACTGAAGCTTTCTTT
TRBJ2-1,NA,TRBV4-3,medium-sized,CASSQESAGPSSYNEQFF,TGCGCCAGCAGCCAAGAGAGTGCGGGACCTAGCTCCTACAATGAGCAGTTCTTC
TRBJ1-1,NA,TRBV5-4,NA,CASSLEGGHTEAFF,TGTGCCAGCAGCTTGGAGGGCGGGCACACTGAAGCTTTCTTT
TRBJ2-1,NA,TRBV5-1,many,CASSSPLAHNEQFF,TGCGCCAGCAGCTCCCCACTAGCCCACAATGAGCAGTTCTTC
TRBJ1-1,NA,TRBV7-2,many,CASSLKGYGTEAFF,TGTGCCAGCAGCCTAAAAGGGTACGGCACTGAAGCTTTCTTT
TRBJ2-3,TRBD2,TRBV29-1,many,CSVRRGGTDTQYF,TGCAGCGTTAGGCGGGGGGGCACAGATACGCAGTATTTT
TRBJ2-5,NA,TRBV13,many,CASREVGVSGETQYF,TGTGCCAGCAGGGAGGTCGGCGTCAGCGGCGAGACCCAGTACTTC
TRBJ2-7,NA,TRBV2,many,CASSPRVGGSEQYF,TGTGCCAGCAGTCCGAGGGTAGGTGGAAGCGAGCAGTACTTC
TRBJ2-7,NA,TRBV24-1,many,CATSDFLGNEQYF,TGTGCCACCAGTGATTTTTTAGGGAACGAGCAGTACTTC
TRBJ2-2,NA,TRBV5-1,many,CASSRDTNTGELFF,TGCGCCAGCAGCCGGGACACGAACACCGGGGAGCTGTTTTTT
TRBJ2-5,NA,TRBV20-1,many,CSARVGVETQYF,TGCAGTGCTAGAGTTGGGGTCGAGACCCAGTACTTC
TRBJ2-5,TRBD2,TRBV19,many,CASSTGRAAQETQYF,TGTGCCAGTAGTACCGGGAGGGCCGCTCAAGAGACCCAGTACTTC
TRBJ2-6,TRBD1,TRBV27,many,CASRQGPQSGANVLTF,TGTGCCAGCCGACAGGGACCCCAATCTGGGGCCAACGTCCTGACTTTC
TRBJ2-5,TRBD2,TRBV20-1,many,CSAPREGAGRETQYF,TGCAGTGCTCCGCGGGAGGGGGCGGGACGAGAGACCCAGTACTTC
TRBJ2-3,NA,TRBV7-2,many,CASSFRIVGTDTQYF,TGTGCCAGCAGCTTCCGGATAGTTGGCACAGATACGCAGTATTTT
TRBJ2-7,NA,TRBV12-3/TRBV12-4,few,CASSRDYEQYF,TGTGCCAGCTCCAGGGACTACGAGCAGTACTTC
TRBJ2-3,NA,TRBV6-2/TRBV6-3,NA,CASSSILGGPDTQYF,TGTGCCAGCAGTTCAATCCTAGGAGGTCCAGATACGCAGTATTTT
TRBJ2-5,NA,TRBV5-1,NA,CASSLAGVGFQETQYF,TGCGCCAGCAGCTTGGCAGGAGTAGGATTCCAAGAGACCCAGTACTTC
TRBJ2-1,TRBD1,TRBV19,many,CASSMGQPYNEQFF,TGTGCCAGTAGTATGGGACAGCCCTACAATGAGCAGTTCTTC
TRBJ2-2,NA,TRBV7-2,many,CASSLESSRGRAGELFF,TGTGCCAGCAGCTTAGAGTCGTCTAGGGGACGCGCCGGGGAGCTGTTTTTT
TRBJ2-3,NA,TRBV20-1,many,CSAASGNTDTQYF,TGCAGTGCTGCATCGGGAAACACAGATACGCAGTATTTT
TRBJ2-2,NA,TRBV5-1,many,CASMLNTGELFF,TGCGCCAGCATGCTGAACACCGGGGAGCTGTTTTTT